A selection of T cell receptor beta chains follows, all from one sample in a study of blood T cell repertoires in COVID-19. Assay: immunoSEQ multiplex PCR; the TCRdb copy retains only in-frame clones and omits some. This table has 650,000 to 800,000 clones, about 90% appearing once. The sequencing sample was made of peripheral blood. These TCRs come from a woman under 30 with acute or convalescent COVID-19. Each CDR3 is given without its conserved first and last residue. D genes are given only for firm matches.

V gene	J gene	D gene	CDR3 protein
TRBV29-1	TRBJ1-1	TRBD1	SVATGVGTEAF
TRBV27	TRBJ1-1	NA	ASSLAGGNTEAF
TRBV25-1	TRBJ2-1	NA	ASSAESNEQF
TRBV5-1	TRBJ2-1	NA	ASSTTVSSYNEQF
TRBV12-5	TRBJ2-6	TRBD1	ASGLGLGGGLRSSGANVLT
TRBV7-2	TRBJ2-1	NA	ASSLEGWWGHNEQF
TRBV6-2/TRBV6-3	TRBJ2-2	NA	ASSYLSNTGELF
TRBV3-1/TRBV3-2	TRBJ2-7	TRBD1	ASSQENRGTYEQY
TRBV7-9	TRBJ1-3	TRBD1	ASSRGQGNTIY
TRBV9	TRBJ2-1	NA	ASSAPISGTGFDEQF
TRBV1	TRBJ2-1	NA	TSSQPWGTTYNEQF
TRBV10-3	TRBJ2-7	TRBD1	ATSLPGQGASYEQY
TRBV27	TRBJ1-4	NA	ASSGEAANEKLF
TRBV7-3	TRBJ2-4	NA	ASSLGGTKNIQY
TRBV29-1	TRBJ1-1	NA	SVEDLGRTEAF
TRBV7-9	TRBJ2-1	TRBD2	ASSPAGGPFNEQF
TRBV10-1	TRBJ1-2	NA	ASWGGPPKGYT
TRBV29-1	TRBJ2-4	TRBD1	SVVPQGANIQY
TRBV9	TRBJ2-3	NA	ASSVVATDTQY
TRBV9	TRBJ1-5	NA	ASSVGGGMSNQPQH
TRBV6-5	TRBJ1-4	NA	ASSSTRTNEKLF
TRBV3-1/TRBV3-2	TRBJ1-2	NA	ASSHLDFVRTAQKGGYT
TRBV5-3	TRBJ2-1	TRBD1	ASTATGTGRLRPF
TRBV6-5	TRBJ1-2	TRBD1	ASRLGQGAYGYT
TRBV19	TRBJ1-5	NA	ASSQQGISNQPQH
TRBV9	TRBJ1-6	NA	ASSVGEQGFNSPLH
TRBV3-1/TRBV3-2	TRBJ1-5	NA	ASSQGGWGYQPQH
TRBV20-1	TRBJ1-1	NA	SAPTGPEAF
TRBV25-1	TRBJ2-7	NA	ASSMGALYYEQY
TRBV5-1	TRBJ1-6	NA	ASRIEQTNSPLH
TRBV6-1	TRBJ2-1	TRBD2	ASSEAESGGEF
TRBV3-1/TRBV3-2	TRBJ1-3	TRBD1	ASSHPTGEAGNTIY
TRBV20-1	TRBJ2-1	TRBD1	SASRQGAHNEQF
TRBV2	TRBJ1-2	NA	ASRVTGYNYGYT
TRBV5-1	TRBJ2-1	NA	ASSLQVNEQF
TRBV9	TRBJ2-2	TRBD2	ASSYTRGGSNTGELF
TRBV3-1/TRBV3-2	TRBJ2-5	NA	ASSAGETQY
TRBV19	TRBJ2-7	NA	ASSIVGRESDEQY
TRBV19	TRBJ1-6	NA	ASRRAAGTSYNSPLH
TRBV29-1	TRBJ1-5	NA	SVRDSLNQPQH
TRBV3-1/TRBV3-2	TRBJ1-1	TRBD1	ASSHYGGTGTEAF
TRBV24-1	TRBJ2-3	TRBD1	ATSDNRGDTQY
TRBV3-1/TRBV3-2	TRBJ1-2	NA	ASSQRQNYGYT
TRBV19	TRBJ2-5	TRBD2	ASSGGALWETQY
TRBV6-5	TRBJ2-2	TRBD2	ASRGLVSGELF
TRBV19	TRBJ2-5	NA	ASSARPDRQETQY
TRBV5-5	TRBJ2-7	NA	ASSLGPGSYEQY
TRBV4-3	TRBJ1-5	NA	ASSQDPMVQPQH
TRBV15	TRBJ2-2	TRBD1	ATRDRGVTGELF
TRBV7-9	TRBJ1-2	NA	ASGGQPETYGYT